Presented here are 8 T cell receptor beta chains from one specimen sequenced in a study of T cells expressing NK-cell markers. From the 5' RACE reads, TCRdb lists one entry per CDR3 protein and no DNA. The sample table includes tens of thousands of distinct CDR3 sequences. Sequencing used blood T cells: a sorted CD56 or NKG2C T cell subset, CD4+ or CD8+ T cells, or bulk PBMC T cells (not recorded which). Every receptor here comes from a woman aged 18 to 75 in good health.

The chain couples TRBV7-6 to TRBJ2-1; TCRdb's D call of TRBD2 is untestable without DNA. The CDR3 extends over 16 amino acids. Germline V gives CDR1 SGHVS, CDR2 FNYEAQ. This CDR3 is CASRKSSGGAYNEQFF.

This sequence joins TRBV6-2 or TRBV6-3 and TRBJ2-7; TCRdb selects TRBD1, and the lack of DNA leaves this call unchecked. Germline-derived CDR1 and CDR2 are MNHEY and SVGEGT. The CDR3 has 14 residues. This chain's CDR3 is CASSGGTAYYEQYF.

V usage is TRBV6-1 and J usage is TRBJ1-1. The CDR3 has 13 amino acids. CDR1 and CDR2 (germline): MNHNS, SASEGT. CDR3 sequence: CASSEVGLTEAFF.

The CDR3 reads CSVERASSYNEQFF. The rearrangement links TRBV29-1 to TRBJ2-1; TCRdb reports TRBD2, a call that lacks DNA to check it against. This CDR3 region has 14 residues. Germline assignment: CDR1 SQVTM and CDR2 ANQGSEA.

The genes are TRBV27 and TRBJ2-1; no DNA is available, so the TRBD2 call from TCRdb remains unchecked. The CDR3 sequence is 16 residues long. Germline V gene sequence: CDR1 MNHEY, CDR2 SMNVEV (reference sequence). Here the CDR3 reads CASSYGGLARFNEQFF.

This rearrangement joins TRBV5-1 to TRBJ2-1; TCRdb selects TRBD1, and the lack of DNA leaves this call unchecked. Germline assignment: CDR1 SGHRS and CDR2 YFSETQ. The CDR3 runs 16 residues. The CDR3 loop reads CASSFNRGAPYNEQFF.

The chain employs TRBV7-9 and TRBJ2-1; TCRdb outputs TRBD2, but without DNA this stays unchecked. Per germline, CDR1 SEHNR and CDR2 FQNEAQ (reference sequence). There are 17 residues in the CDR3. The CDR3: CASSFSGGRGSYNEQFF.

The gene calls are TRBV20-1 and TRBJ2-7; absent DNA, TCRdb's TRBD2 call cannot be checked. The CDR3 spans 14 residues. Per germline, CDR1 DFQATT and CDR2 SNEGSKA (reference sequence). CDR3 sequence reads: CSATDSFTSNEQYF.